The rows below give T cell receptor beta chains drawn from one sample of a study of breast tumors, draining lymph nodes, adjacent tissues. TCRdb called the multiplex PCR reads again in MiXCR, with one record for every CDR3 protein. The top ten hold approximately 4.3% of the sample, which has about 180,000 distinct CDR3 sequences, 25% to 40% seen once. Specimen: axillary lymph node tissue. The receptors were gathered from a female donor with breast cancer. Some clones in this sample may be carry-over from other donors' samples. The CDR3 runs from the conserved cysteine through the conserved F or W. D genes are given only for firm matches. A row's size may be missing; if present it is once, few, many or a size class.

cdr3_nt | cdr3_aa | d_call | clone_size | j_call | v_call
TGTGCCACCAGTGGATTCGCGACCGGGGAGCTGTTTTTT | CATSGFATGELFF | . | many | TRBJ2-2 | TRBV24-1
TGCGCCAGCAGTGAATTGGAAGTTATCGGACAGAGTTACTATGGCTACACCTTC | CASSELEVIGQSYYGYTF | . | once | TRBJ1-2 | TRBV10-1
TGCGCCACCCACCGAGGCAGGGAGAACACCATATATTTT | CATHRGRENTIYF | . | once | TRBJ1-3 | TRBV5-1
TGCGCCAGCAGTGACTCGTTGAACACTGAAGCTTTCTTT | CASSDSLNTEAFF | . | few | TRBJ1-1 | TRBV10-2
TGTGCCAGCAGTTTGGGGACAGGGCCCAATCAGCCCCAGCATTTT | CASSLGTGPNQPQHF | TRBD1 | many | TRBJ1-5 | TRBV12-3/TRBV12-4
TGTGCCAGCAGCCGAGAGAACGAGCAGTACTTC | CASSRENEQYF | . | many | TRBJ2-7 | TRBV7-2
TGTGCTAGAGATCTTGCGGGAGCCCCAGATACGCAGTATTTT | CARDLAGAPDTQYF | TRBD2 | . | TRBJ2-3 | TRBV7-8
TGTGCCAGCAGCCACGACAGGGAGAGCACAGATACGCAGTATTTT | CASSHDRESTDTQYF | TRBD1 | many | TRBJ2-3 | TRBV9
TGTGCCAGTAGTATAGACGACCGCTATGGCTACACCTTC | CASSIDDRYGYTF | . | many | TRBJ1-2 | TRBV19
TGTGCCAGCAGATCCCCCGGGACAGACTACGAGCAGTACTTC | CASRSPGTDYEQYF | TRBD1 | . | TRBJ2-7 | TRBV7-2
TGTGCCAGCACCACCCGTGGGGCGCGGAATGAGCAGTTCTTC | CASTTRGARNEQFF | . | few | TRBJ2-1 | TRBV28
TGCAGCGTTGAAACTAGCGGAACTAATGAAAAACTGTTTTTT | CSVETSGTNEKLFF | . | . | TRBJ1-4 | TRBV29-1
TGTGCCAGCAGTGAAGTTCGCGCGATGACAGCGATGAACACTGAAGCTTTCTTT | CASSEVRAMTAMNTEAFF | . | . | TRBJ1-1 | TRBV6-1
TGTGCCACCAGTGATCGAAACACGGATGAGCAGTTCTTC | CATSDRNTDEQFF | . | many | TRBJ2-1 | TRBV24-1
TGTGCCAGCAGCTTACCCAGGGGTGGCACTGAAGCTTTCTTT | CASSLPRGGTEAFF | . | . | TRBJ1-1 | TRBV7-8
TGTGCCAGCAGCCCCCGGGACAGGGGTAGGTCTGGGGCCCACGTCCTGACTTTC | CASSPRDRGRSGAHVLTF | TRBD1 | . | TRBJ2-6 | TRBV7-9
TGTGCCAGCAGTACGACAGGGGCCGACCACTATGGCTACACCTTC | CASSTTGADHYGYTF | TRBD1 | many | TRBJ1-2 | TRBV7-9
TGTGCCACCAGCAGAGATTTGCGTTCCGGGGAGCTGTTTTTT | CATSRDLRSGELFF | . | many | TRBJ2-2 | TRBV15
TGCGCCAGCAGCCAACTAGCGGGAGAAACCGATGAGCAGTTCTTC | CASSQLAGETDEQFF | TRBD2 | many | TRBJ2-1 | TRBV4-1
TGCAGTGCTAGAGATGCTCAGCGGCCAACCAATGAGCAGTTCTTC | CSARDAQRPTNEQFF | . | many | TRBJ2-1 | TRBV20-1
TGTGCCAGCAGCGTAGGAGGGACAGAGTACTTC | CASSVGGTEYF | TRBD1 | . | TRBJ2-5 | TRBV9
TGTGCCAGCAGCTCTAGCGGGAGTGTAGGAGATACGCAGTATTTT | CASSSSGSVGDTQYF | TRBD2 | . | TRBJ2-3 | TRBV9
TGTGCCAGCAGTTGGCAGTTGAGCTCTGGGGCCAACGTCCTGACTTTC | CASSWQLSSGANVLTF | . | many | TRBJ2-6 | TRBV6-5
TGCGCCAGCAGCCAAGATCTTCAGGGAAACTATGGCTACACCTTC | CASSQDLQGNYGYTF | . | many | TRBJ1-2 | TRBV4-1
TGCAGTGCAGCCGGGACTAGCATTGCCTACGAGCAGTACTTC | CSAAGTSIAYEQYF | TRBD2 | many | TRBJ2-7 | TRBV20-1
TGTGCCAGCAGTTTAGCGGGGACCATTTTTGATACGCAGTATTTT | CASSLAGTIFDTQYF | . | . | TRBJ2-3 | TRBV27
TGCAGTGCTCGAGGTGCGGGGGGTTCCTACAATGAGCAGTTCTTC | CSARGAGGSYNEQFF | TRBD2 | many | TRBJ2-1 | TRBV20-1
TGTGCCAGCAGTTCCAGAATCTACGAGCAGTACTTC | CASSSRIYEQYF | . | many | TRBJ2-7 | TRBV12-3/TRBV12-4
TGTGCCAGCAGCCAAGTCCCCCAGGGATCCTACGAGAAGTACTTC | CASSQVPQGSYEKYF | . | . | TRBJ2-7 | TRBV4-2
TGCGCCAGCAGCCAAGACGGGACTAGCGGAAACACAGATACGCAGTATTTT | CASSQDGTSGNTDTQYF | TRBD2 | many | TRBJ2-3 | TRBV4-1
TGTGCCAGCAGTCCGACAGGGGGCAACGGCAATCAGCCCCAGCATTTT | CASSPTGGNGNQPQHF | TRBD1 | . | TRBJ1-5 | TRBV12-3/TRBV12-4
TGTGCCAGCACTCTTGAGAGGCACATAGGCCGCTACGAGCAGTACTTC | CASTLERHIGRYEQYF | . | many | TRBJ2-7 | TRBV6-1
TGCAGTGCCAGACTAGCGGGGGTCACAGATACGCAGTATTTT | CSARLAGVTDTQYF | TRBD2 | many | TRBJ2-3 | TRBV20-1
TGTGCCAGCAGGCCGAGGGACAGGGATAGCACAGATACGCAGTATTTT | CASRPRDRDSTDTQYF | TRBD1 | many | TRBJ2-3 | TRBV12-3/TRBV12-4
TGTGCCAGCAGCCACCGACATCGAAAACCCACAGATACGCAGTATTTT | CASSHRHRKPTDTQYF | . | . | TRBJ2-3 | TRBV28
TGCAGTGCTAACGACAGGGTGAGTAACTATGGCTACACCTTC | CSANDRVSNYGYTF | TRBD1 | . | TRBJ1-2 | TRBV20-1
TGTGCCATCAGTTGGACGGAGGGGCCCGAAGAGACCCAGTACTTC | CAISWTEGPEETQYF | . | many | TRBJ2-5 | TRBV10-3
TGTGCCAGCAGTCCGCGGGGGAGCGGGGGGGCGAGGGGGCAAGAGACCCAGTACTTC | CASSPRGSGGARGQETQYF | TRBD2 | few | TRBJ2-5 | TRBV6-5
TGTGCCAGCAGTTACACCCCTTCTAGCGGGACATACAATGAGCAGTTCTTC | CASSYTPSSGTYNEQFF | TRBD2 | . | TRBJ2-1 | TRBV6-5
TGTGCCATCCCCGGTGGGGAGGAAAACACAGATACGCAGTATTTT | CAIPGGEENTDTQYF | . | . | TRBJ2-3 | TRBV10-3
TGTGCCAGCAGCGGAGGGGACGGAAGCTCCTATAATTCACCCCTCCACTTT | CASSGGDGSSYNSPLHF | . | many | TRBJ1-6 | TRBV5-8
TGCGCCAGCAGTGAAGGGACAGGGGGCAACGAGCAGTACTTC | CASSEGTGGNEQYF | TRBD1 | many | TRBJ2-7 | TRBV10-1
TGTGCCAGCAGTGAAGCTTTGGCGGTTTACGAGCAGTACTTC | CASSEALAVYEQYF | . | many | TRBJ2-7 | TRBV6-1
TGTGCCAGCAGCCCCATGGGACAGGCACCCTCCATCGGGGAGCTGTTTTTT | CASSPMGQAPSIGELFF | TRBD1 | many | TRBJ2-2 | TRBV11-2
TGTGCCAGCAGCTCCCTCGCGGGAGGAGCCAAAAACATTCAGTACTTC | CASSSLAGGAKNIQYF | TRBD2 | few | TRBJ2-4 | TRBV6-4
TGTGCCAGCAGCCAAGGGATAGGGGCGAGTCGGGGCTACACCTTC | CASSQGIGASRGYTF | . | many | TRBJ1-2 | TRBV3-1
TGTGCCATCAGGGGACAGGGGGCTGGCGATGGCTACACCTTC | CAIRGQGAGDGYTF | TRBD1 | many | TRBJ1-2 | TRBV10-3
TGTGCCACCTTCACAGCCATCGGGACCCAGTACTTC | CATFTAIGTQYF | . | many | TRBJ2-5 | TRBV7-9
TGTGCCAGCAGTCACCGGGACAGCACGTACGAGCAGTACTTC | CASSHRDSTYEQYF | TRBD1 | few | TRBJ2-7 | TRBV6-6
TGTGCCAGCAGTCAAATGGGACAGGCGAACAACTTC | CASSQMGQANNF | TRBD1 | . | TRBJ2-5 | TRBV6-5
TGTGCCAGCAAGTCGGGGGAGGAGGAAAAACTGTTTTTT | CASKSGEEEKLFF | . | many | TRBJ1-4 | TRBV27
TGTGCCAGCAGCTTAGCCTCGGCGACAGGAAACTATGGCTACACCTTC | CASSLASATGNYGYTF | . | many | TRBJ1-2 | TRBV7-9
TGTGCCAGCAGTTTTTCGGCGCGGGGCACCGGGGAGCTGTTTTTT | CASSFSARGTGELFF | . | many | TRBJ2-2 | TRBV12-3/TRBV12-4
TGTGCCAGCCGGCGTCTGCCCGGGGAGCTGTTTTTT | CASRRLPGELFF | . | . | TRBJ2-2 | TRBV11-3
TGTGCCAGCAGCGGGTTGCAGGGGCCCACAGATACGCAGTATTTT | CASSGLQGPTDTQYF | . | many | TRBJ2-3 | TRBV7-8
TGTGCCAGCAGCTTAGAACTAGCTGGGGCCAACGTCCTGACTTTC | CASSLELAGANVLTF | . | many | TRBJ2-6 | TRBV11-2
TGCAGTGCTAGAGATCCGGGCAAGACCCCTCCCGGGGGTGAGCAGTTCTTC | CSARDPGKTPPGGEQFF | . | many | TRBJ2-1 | TRBV20-1
TGTGCCAGCAGCTTGGCGGGTTTGGGGGGTAATCAAGAGACCCAGTACTTC | CASSLAGLGGNQETQYF | . | . | TRBJ2-5 | TRBV5-6